This T cell receptor beta chain was sequenced for a study of T cell responses to AZD1222 COVID-19 vaccine (TCRdb year 2021). Study-wide context: AZD1222 recipients given second doses at about 4 weeks or at about 12 weeks were pooled, since spike-specific TCR depth and breadth were not found to differ between the two schedules. TCR sequencing covered some 240 trial participants: approximately 200 given two doses of AZD1222 and 26 given two doses of MenACWY control vaccine. Trial participants were enrolled into age subgroups of 18-55, 56-69 and 70-plus years, which contained around 150, 28 and 57 TCR-sequenced participants, respectively. What the work shows at the level of the full study, not this receptor alone: Epitopes outside the regions mutated in the B.1.351 and B.1.1.7 variants were reportedly recognized by nearly half of the unique spike-specific TCRs. Because no day 14 peak-response samples were available, the repertoires could be characterized only after the peak T cell response. Participants were mostly white British, with more females than males. The authors suggested clonal diversity may have been underestimated. Conclusions about previously exposed vaccinees were limited because only 6 or 7 AZD1222 recipients were SARS-CoV-2 seropositive at baseline. In the small 56-69-year group, the increase in depth fell short of significance, most likely because of low power. A significant rise in spike-specific TCR breadth and depth was observed after two AZD1222 doses relative to day 0 and relative to MenACWY recipients. Vaccine-associated CD4 TCRs spanned the whole spike protein, with dominant responses in regions 160-218 and 743-854.

On this clone itself: This clone's antigen is unknown. Per-nucleotide qualities are absent, and no much larger clonotype sits a single base away.

The time point label on this specimen signifies: baseline before first vaccination. Vaccinee samples came from UK trials COV001 and COV002, including a single-blind randomized controlled phase 2/3 trial of AZD1222 (ChAdOx1 nCoV-19) in healthy adults. Trial participant PBMC samples were collected at day 0 and day 28 after the second dose for TCRbeta chain sequencing. The CDR3 regions of human TCRbeta chains were analyzed by immunosequencing. As for how the authors treated the data: Repertoire TCRs were checked for matches against a reference library of SARS-CoV-2-specific TCRs that had been generated using the MIRA antigen-specificity platform. Breadth was defined as the fraction of unique TCRs that were SARS-CoV-2-associated, and depth was defined as the fraction of total T cells that were SARS-CoV-2-associated. Using the MIRA data, every spike-specific TCR was mapped to the spike region that the TCR reacted to and assigned to either a CD4 or a CD8 class. Log10-transformed breadth and depth values were compared by one-way ANOVA with Sidak's multiple comparisons tests. TCRdb obtained this table from immuneACCESS and retained in-frame rearrangements with V and J assigned. These tables miss some clones; where compared with another copy, unresolved V genes account for less than half of the shortfall, and the remainder is unexplained. From that table come the V and J calls and clone size; the DNA was used to work out D and trimming. This sample lists approximately 89,000 clones; 70% to 90% were detected once. The top ten clones comprise about 14% of the sample.

Reading the germline V gene gives CDR1 SGHAT and CDR2 FQNNGV. Relative to germline, V is 4 bases shorter and J is 0 bases shorter, with 7 bases between their ends. The CDR3 sequence holds 13 residues, the cysteine and phenylalanine included. Only the CDR3 portion is preserved as DNA: 39 bases, with reading frame beginning at the first base. The sequence is built from TRBV11-2 and TRBJ2-7; the D segment cannot be called with confidence. The origin of this receptor is an adult in good health. The sample was peripheral blood, taken on day 0 of AZD1222 vaccination. At the DNA level, the sequence is TGTGCCAGCAGCTATATCTCCTCCTACGAGCAGTACTTC. Translated, it reads CASSYISSYEQYF.